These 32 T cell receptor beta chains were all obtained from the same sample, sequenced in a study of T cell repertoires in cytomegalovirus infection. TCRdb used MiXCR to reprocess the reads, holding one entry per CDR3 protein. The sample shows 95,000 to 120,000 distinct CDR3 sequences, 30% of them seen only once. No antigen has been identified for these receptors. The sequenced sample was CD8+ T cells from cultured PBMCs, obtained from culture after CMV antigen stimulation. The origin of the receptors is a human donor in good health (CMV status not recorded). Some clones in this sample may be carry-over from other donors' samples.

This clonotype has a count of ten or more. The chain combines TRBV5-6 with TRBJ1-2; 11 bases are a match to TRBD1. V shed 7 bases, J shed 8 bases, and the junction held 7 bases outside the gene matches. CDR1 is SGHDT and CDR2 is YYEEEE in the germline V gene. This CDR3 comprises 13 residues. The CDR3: CASEGTGGIGYTF. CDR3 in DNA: TGTGCCAGCGAAGGGACAGGGGGTATCGGCTACACCTTC.

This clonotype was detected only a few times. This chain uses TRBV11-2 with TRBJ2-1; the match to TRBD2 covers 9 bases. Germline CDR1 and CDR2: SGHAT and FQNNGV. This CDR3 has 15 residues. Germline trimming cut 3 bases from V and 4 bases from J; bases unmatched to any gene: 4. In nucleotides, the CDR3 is TGTGCCAGCAGCTTGGGTAGCGGGGGTTACAATGAGCAGTTCTTC. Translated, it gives CASSLGSGGYNEQFF.

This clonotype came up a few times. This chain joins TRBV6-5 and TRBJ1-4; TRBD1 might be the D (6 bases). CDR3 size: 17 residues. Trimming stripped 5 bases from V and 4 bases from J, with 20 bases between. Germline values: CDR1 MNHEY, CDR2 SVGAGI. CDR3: CASSPETSGASNEKLFF. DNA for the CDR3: TGTGCCAGCAGTCCTGAAACCTCAGGGGCGAGTAATGAAAAACTGTTTTTT.

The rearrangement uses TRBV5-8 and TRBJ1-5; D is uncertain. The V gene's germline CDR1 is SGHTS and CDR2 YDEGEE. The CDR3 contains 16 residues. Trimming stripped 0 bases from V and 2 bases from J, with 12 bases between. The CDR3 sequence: CASSLAGYNRNQPQHF. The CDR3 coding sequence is TGTGCCAGCAGCTTGGCAGGCTATAATCGCAATCAGCCCCAGCATTTT.

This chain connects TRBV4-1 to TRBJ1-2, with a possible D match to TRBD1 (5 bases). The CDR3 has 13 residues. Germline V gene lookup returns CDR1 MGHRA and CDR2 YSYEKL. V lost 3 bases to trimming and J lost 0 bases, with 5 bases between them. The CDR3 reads CASSQTANYGYTF. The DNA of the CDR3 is TGCGCCAGCAGCCAGACAGCTAACTATGGCTACACCTTC.

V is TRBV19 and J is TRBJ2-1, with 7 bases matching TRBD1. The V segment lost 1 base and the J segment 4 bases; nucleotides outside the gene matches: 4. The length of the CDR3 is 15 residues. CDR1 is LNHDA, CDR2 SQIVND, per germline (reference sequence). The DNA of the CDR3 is TGTGCCAGTAGTATAGCCCCGGGACAGTACAATGAGCAGTTCTTC. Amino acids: CASSIAPGQYNEQFF.

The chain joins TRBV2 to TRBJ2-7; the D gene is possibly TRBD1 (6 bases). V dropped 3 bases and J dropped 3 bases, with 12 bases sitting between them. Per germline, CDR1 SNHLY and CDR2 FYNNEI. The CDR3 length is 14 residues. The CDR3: CASSDDKGVYEQYF. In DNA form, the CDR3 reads TGTGCCAGCAGTGACGACAAGGGGGTCTACGAGCAGTACTTC.

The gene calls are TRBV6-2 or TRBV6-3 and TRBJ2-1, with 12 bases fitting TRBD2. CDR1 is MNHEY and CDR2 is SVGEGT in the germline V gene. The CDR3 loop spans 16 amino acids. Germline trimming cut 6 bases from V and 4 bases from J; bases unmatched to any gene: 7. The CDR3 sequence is CASRHGLAGPYNEQFF. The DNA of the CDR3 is TGTGCCAGCAGACATGGACTAGCGGGGCCGTACAATGAGCAGTTCTTC.

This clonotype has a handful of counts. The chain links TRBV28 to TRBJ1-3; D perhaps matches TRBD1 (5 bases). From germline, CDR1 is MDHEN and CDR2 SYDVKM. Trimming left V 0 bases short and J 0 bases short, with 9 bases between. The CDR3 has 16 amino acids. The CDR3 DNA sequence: TGTGCCAGCAGTTTATGGGGACGTGACTCTGGAAACACCATATATTTT. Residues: CASSLWGRDSGNTIYF.

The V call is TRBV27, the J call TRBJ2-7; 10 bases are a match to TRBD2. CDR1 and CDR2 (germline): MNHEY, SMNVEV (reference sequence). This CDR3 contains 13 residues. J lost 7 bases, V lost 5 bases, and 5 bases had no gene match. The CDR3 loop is CASSPLAGVEQYF. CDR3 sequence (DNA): TGTGCCAGCAGTCCCCTAGCGGGGGTAGAGCAGTACTTC.

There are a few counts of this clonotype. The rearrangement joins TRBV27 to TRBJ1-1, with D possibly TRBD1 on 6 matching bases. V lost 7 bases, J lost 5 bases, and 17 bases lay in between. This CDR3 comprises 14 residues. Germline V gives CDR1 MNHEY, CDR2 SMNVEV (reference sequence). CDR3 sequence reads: CASTSARGWTEAFF. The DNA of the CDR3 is TGTGCCAGCACCAGCGCGAGGGGGTGGACTGAAGCTTTCTTT.

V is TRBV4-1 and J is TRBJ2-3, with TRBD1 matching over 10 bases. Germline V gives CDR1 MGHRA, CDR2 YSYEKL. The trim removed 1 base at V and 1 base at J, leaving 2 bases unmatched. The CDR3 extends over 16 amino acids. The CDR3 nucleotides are TGCGCCAGCAGCCAAGGGGGGACAGGGGGCACAGATACGCAGTATTTT. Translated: CASSQGGTGGTDTQYF.

The CDR3 loop is CAISDLGRDQPQHF. CDR3 in DNA: TGTGCCATCAGTGATTTGGGTAGGGATCAGCCCCAGCATTTT. The genes are TRBV10-3 and TRBJ1-5; D call uncertain. V was trimmed by 3 bases and J by 5 bases, leaving 11 bases between them. Germline loops: CDR1 ENHRY, CDR2 SYGVKD. This CDR3 region has 14 residues.

The CDR3 loop reads CASSRQGDGKLFF. Written as DNA, the CDR3 is TGTGCCAGTTCGCGACAGGGTGATGGAAAACTGTTTTTT. V usage is TRBV2 and J usage is TRBJ1-4, with TRBD1 identical over 7 bases. The trim removed 9 bases at V and 10 bases at J, leaving 11 bases unmatched. The germline V gene encodes CDR1 SNHLY and CDR2 FYNNEI. This CDR3 is built from 13 residues. The variable domain in full, completed from reference TRBV2 and TRBJ1-4, reads EPEVTQTPSHQVTQMGQEVILRCVPISNHLYFYWYRQILGQKVEFLVSFYNNEISEKSEIFDDQFSVERPDGSNFTLKIRSTKLEDSAMYFCASSRQGDGKLFFGSGTQLSVL.

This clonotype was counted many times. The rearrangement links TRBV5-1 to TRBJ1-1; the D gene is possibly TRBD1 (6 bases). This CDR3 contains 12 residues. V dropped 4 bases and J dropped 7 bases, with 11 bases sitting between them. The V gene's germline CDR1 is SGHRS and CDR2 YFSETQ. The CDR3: CASSPETGEAFF. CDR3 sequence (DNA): TGCGCCAGCAGCCCTGAGACAGGTGAAGCTTTCTTT.

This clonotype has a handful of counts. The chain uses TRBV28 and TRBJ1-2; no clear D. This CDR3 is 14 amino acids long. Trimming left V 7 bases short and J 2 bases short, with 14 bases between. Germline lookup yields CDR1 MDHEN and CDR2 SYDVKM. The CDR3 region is CASNPALPNYGYTF. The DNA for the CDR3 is TGTGCCAGCAACCCGGCACTGCCGAACTATGGCTACACCTTC.

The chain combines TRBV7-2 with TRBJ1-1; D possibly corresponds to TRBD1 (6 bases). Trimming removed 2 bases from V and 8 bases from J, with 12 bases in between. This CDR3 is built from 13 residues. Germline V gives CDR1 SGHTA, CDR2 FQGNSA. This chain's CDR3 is CASSLWGAPEAFF. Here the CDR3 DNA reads TGTGCCAGCAGCTTATGGGGGGCACCCGAAGCTTTCTTT.

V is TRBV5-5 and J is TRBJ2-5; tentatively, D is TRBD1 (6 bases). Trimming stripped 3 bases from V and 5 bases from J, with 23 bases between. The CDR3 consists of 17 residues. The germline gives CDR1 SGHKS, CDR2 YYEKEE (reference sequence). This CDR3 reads CASSYGQPLSLGETQYF. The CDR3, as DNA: TGTGCCAGCAGCTACGGACAGCCCCTATCGCTCGGGGAGACCCAGTACTTC. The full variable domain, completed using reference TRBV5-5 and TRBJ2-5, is DAGVTQSPTHLIKTRGQQVTLRCSPISGHKSVSWYQQVLGQGPQFIFQYYEKEERGRGNFPDRFSARQFPNYSSELNVNALLLGDSALYLCASSYGQPLSLGETQYFGPGTRLLVL.

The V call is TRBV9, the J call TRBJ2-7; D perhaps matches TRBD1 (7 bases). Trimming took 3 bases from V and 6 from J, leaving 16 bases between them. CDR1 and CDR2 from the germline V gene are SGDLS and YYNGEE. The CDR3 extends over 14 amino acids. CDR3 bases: TGTGCCAGCAGCGCGGGAGACAGGGTCCGCGAGCAGTACTTC. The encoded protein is CASSAGDRVREQYF.

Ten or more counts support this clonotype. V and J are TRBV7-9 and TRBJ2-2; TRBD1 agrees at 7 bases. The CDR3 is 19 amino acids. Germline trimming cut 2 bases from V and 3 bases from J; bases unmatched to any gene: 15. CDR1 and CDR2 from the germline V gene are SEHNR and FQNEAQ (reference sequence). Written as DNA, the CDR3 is TGTGCCAGCAGCTTAAGGGTAGTTGGGGGACAGAGGCACACCGGGGAGCTGTTTTTT. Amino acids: CASSLRVVGGQRHTGELFF.

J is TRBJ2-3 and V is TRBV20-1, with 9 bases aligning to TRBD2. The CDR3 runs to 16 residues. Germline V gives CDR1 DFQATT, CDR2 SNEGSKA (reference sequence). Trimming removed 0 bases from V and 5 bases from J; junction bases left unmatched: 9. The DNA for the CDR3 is TGCAGTGCTAGAGATCTTTCTAGCGGGGAGGTAGATACGCAGTATTTT. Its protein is CSARDLSSGEVDTQYF.

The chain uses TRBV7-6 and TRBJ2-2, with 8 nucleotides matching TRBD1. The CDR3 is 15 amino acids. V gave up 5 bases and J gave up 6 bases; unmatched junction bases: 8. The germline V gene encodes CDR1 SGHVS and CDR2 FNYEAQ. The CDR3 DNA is TGTGCCAGCAGCCGGCGCCAACAGGGGGCCGGGGAGCTGTTTTTT. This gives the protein CASSRRQQGAGELFF.

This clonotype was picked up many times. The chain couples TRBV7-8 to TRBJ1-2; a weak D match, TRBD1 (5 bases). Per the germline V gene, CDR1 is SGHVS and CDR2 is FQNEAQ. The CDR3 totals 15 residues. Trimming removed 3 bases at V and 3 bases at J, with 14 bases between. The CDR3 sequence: CASSLRQQGYYGYTF. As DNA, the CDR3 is TGTGCCAGCAGCTTGAGACAGCAGGGTTACTATGGCTACACCTTC.

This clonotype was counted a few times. The CDR3 spells CASSYFTGQETQYF. CDR3 bases: TGTGCCAGCAGTTACTTTACAGGTCAAGAGACCCAGTACTTC. The chain recombines TRBV6-5 with TRBJ2-5, with a tentative D call TRBD1 (5 bases). Looked up from germline, CDR1 is MNHEY and CDR2 is SVGAGI. This CDR3 region has 14 residues. With 1 base removed from V and 2 bases from J, the gap between germline ends came to 8 bases.

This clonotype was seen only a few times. CDR3 protein: CASSVAGEMNTEAFF. In DNA, the CDR3 is TGTGCCAGCAGTGTGGCAGGGGAAATGAACACTGAAGCTTTCTTT. The J gene is TRBJ1-1, the V gene TRBV6-6; D might be TRBD1 (6 bases). The CDR3 totals 15 residues. The germline V gene has CDR1 MNHNY and CDR2 SVGAGI (reference sequence). Trimming shortened V by 5 bases and J by 0 bases, and 13 bases separated the two germline ends.

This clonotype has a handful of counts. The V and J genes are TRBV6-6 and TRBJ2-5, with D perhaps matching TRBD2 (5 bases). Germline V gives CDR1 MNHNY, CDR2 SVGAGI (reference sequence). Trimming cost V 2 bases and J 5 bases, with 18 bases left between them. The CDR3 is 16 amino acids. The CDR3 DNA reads TGTGCCAGCAGTTACATGGAATCTCTTTCGGGGGAGACCCAGTACTTC. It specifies CASSYMESLSGETQYF.

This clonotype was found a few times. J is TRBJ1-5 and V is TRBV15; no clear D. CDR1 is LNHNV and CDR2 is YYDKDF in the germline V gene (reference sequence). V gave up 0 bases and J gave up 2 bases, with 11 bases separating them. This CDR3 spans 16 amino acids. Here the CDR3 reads CATSREVRARNQPQHF. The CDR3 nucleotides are TGTGCCACCAGCAGAGAAGTCCGGGCGCGCAATCAGCCCCAGCATTTT.

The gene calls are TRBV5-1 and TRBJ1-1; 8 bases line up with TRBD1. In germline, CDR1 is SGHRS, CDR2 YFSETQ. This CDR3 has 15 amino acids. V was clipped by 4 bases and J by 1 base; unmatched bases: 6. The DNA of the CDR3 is TGCGCCAGCAGCAAAGGACAGGGTTCGAACACTGAAGCTTTCTTT. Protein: CASSKGQGSNTEAFF.

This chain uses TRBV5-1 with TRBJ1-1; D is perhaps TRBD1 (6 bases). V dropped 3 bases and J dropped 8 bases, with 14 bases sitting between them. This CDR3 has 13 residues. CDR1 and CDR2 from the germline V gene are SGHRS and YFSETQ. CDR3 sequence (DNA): TGCGCCAGCAGCTGGACAACCGGGGGCGAAGCTTTCTTT. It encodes CASSWTTGGEAFF. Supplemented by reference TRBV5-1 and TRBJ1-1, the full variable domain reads KAGVTQTPRYLIKTRGQQVTLSCSPISGHRSVSWYQQTPGQGLQFLFEYFSETQRNKGNFPGRFSGRQFSNSRSEMNVSTLELGDSALYLCASSWTTGGEAFFGQGTRLTVV.

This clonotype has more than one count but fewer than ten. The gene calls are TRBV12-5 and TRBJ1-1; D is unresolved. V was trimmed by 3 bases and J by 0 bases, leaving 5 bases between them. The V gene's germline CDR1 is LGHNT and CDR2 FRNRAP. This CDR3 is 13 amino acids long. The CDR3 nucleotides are TGTGCTAGTGGTTTTTCAATGAACACTGAAGCTTTCTTT. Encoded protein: CASGFSMNTEAFF.

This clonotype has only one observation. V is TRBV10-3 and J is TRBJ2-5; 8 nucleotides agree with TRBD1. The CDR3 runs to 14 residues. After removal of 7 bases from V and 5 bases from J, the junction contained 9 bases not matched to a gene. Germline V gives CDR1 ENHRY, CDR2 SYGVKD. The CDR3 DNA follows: TGTGCCATCAAGGTCCAGGGGGCGTTGGAGACCCAGTACTTC. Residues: CAIKVQGALETQYF.

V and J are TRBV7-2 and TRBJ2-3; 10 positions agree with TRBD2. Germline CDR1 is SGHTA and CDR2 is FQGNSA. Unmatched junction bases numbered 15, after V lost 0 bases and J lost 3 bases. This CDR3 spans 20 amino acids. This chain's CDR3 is CASSLAYIAGGVRGTDTQYF. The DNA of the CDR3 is TGTGCCAGCAGCTTAGCGTATATAGCGGGGGGCGTCCGTGGGACAGATACGCAGTATTTT.